The next 6 T cell receptor beta chains were all read from a single sample in a study of cytomegalovirus exposure and HLA in healthy donors. In the PCR, 60 Vbeta and 13 Jbeta primers were used. The repertoire was sequenced with immunoSEQ multiplex PCR; TCRdb's copy has only in-frame clones and lacks some. The sample carries around 130,000 clones, 88% recorded once. Material: PBMCs. Receptor source: a woman aged 40 to 49 in good health and CMV-seronegative.

This sequence joins TRBV30 and TRBJ1-3, with D maybe TRBD1 (6 bases). CDR3 length equals 14 residues. Germline lookup yields CDR1 GTSNPN and CDR2 SVGIG (reference sequence). V was clipped by 3 bases and J by 1 base, with 10 bases between them. CDR3 sequence reads: CAWSDTGSGNTIYF. The CDR3 region has the DNA TGTGCCTGGAGCGACACAGGGTCTGGAAACACCATATATTTT. The full variable domain, its missing parts supplied by reference TRBV30 and TRBJ1-3, is SQTIHQWPATLVQPVGSPLSLECTVEGTSNPNLYWYRQAAGRGLQLLFYSVGIGQISSEVPQNLSASRPQDRQFILSSKKLLLSDSGFYLCAWSDTGSGNTIYFGEGSWLTVV.

About this clone itself: A read error may produce the germline difference seen at one junction end. This chain connects TRBV7-9 to TRBJ2-1, with a weak D call TRBD2 (7 bases). Germline lookup yields CDR1 SEHNR and CDR2 FQNEAQ (reference sequence). This CDR3 is 16 amino acids long. CDR3 loop: CSSTQAGAGSYNEQFF. The CDR3 bases are TGTTCCAGCACGCAGGCGGGGGCGGGCTCCTACAATGAGCAGTTCTTC. Variable domain in full (rest from reference TRBV7-9 and TRBJ2-1): DTGVSQNPRHKITKRGQNVTFRCDPISEHNRLYWYRQTLGQGPEFLTYFQNEAQLEKSRLLSDRFSAERPKGSFSTLEIQRTEQGDSAMYLCSSTQAGAGSYNEQFFGPGTRLTVL.

The genes are TRBV7-9 and TRBJ2-1, with TRBD1 identical over 10 bases. The CDR3 totals 14 residues. V was clipped by 4 bases and J by 5 bases; unmatched bases: 2. Germline V gene sequence: CDR1 SEHNR, CDR2 FQNEAQ (reference sequence). The DNA of the CDR3 is TGTGCCAGCAGCTGGGGACAGGGGAACAATGAGCAGTTCTTC. It yields the protein CASSWGQGNNEQFF.

CDR3 in amino acids: CASSQEALLGLHYEQYF. The CDR3 bases are TGCGCCAGCAGCCAAGAAGCCCTCCTGGGACTGCACTACGAGCAGTACTTC. The J gene is TRBJ2-5, the V gene TRBV4-3, with a possible D match to TRBD2 (6 bases). The J call may be incorrect, as the DNA end agrees better with TRBJ2-7. CDR3 length equals 17 residues. The germline CDR1 and CDR2 sequences are LGHNA and YSLEER.

The V call is TRBV9, the J call TRBJ2-2, with TRBD1 matching over 8 bases. CDR1 and CDR2 from the germline V gene are SGDLS and YYNGEE. CDR3 length: 15 amino acids. V shed 5 bases and J 6 bases; nucleotides not matched to a gene: 9. The CDR3 spells CASSEGQGWAGELFF. CDR3 DNA: TGTGCCAGCAGTGAAGGACAGGGTTGGGCCGGGGAGCTGTTTTTT.

The chain couples TRBV4-2 to TRBJ2-3; 9 bases line up with TRBD2. J gave up 10 bases and V 2 bases, and 13 bases lay outside the gene matches. The CDR3 spans 16 residues. CDR1 and CDR2 from the germline V gene are LGHNA and YNFKEQ. This chain's CDR3 is CASSQPAPAGGPPQYF. The CDR3 DNA follows: TGTGCCAGCAGCCAACCGGCGCCCGCGGGAGGGCCCCCGCAGTATTTT.